This T cell receptor (beta chain) was sequenced for a study of blood T cell repertoires in COVID-19. Germline CDR1 and CDR2: LGHNA and YNFKEQ. The ends were cut back, 1 base at V and 0 bases at J, with 12 bases in the middle. The CDR3 loop spans 17 amino acids. The protocol was immunoSEQ multiplex PCR, while the TCRdb copy is restricted to in-frame clones and leaves out a portion. The sample records over 95,000 clones, around 88% being singletons. Sample: peripheral blood. The TCR sequence derives from a human donor with acute or convalescent COVID-19. The donor label of this sample is uncertain. The genes are TRBV4-2 and TRBJ2-2; possibly TRBD2 for D (6 bases). CDR3 in amino acids: CASSQGGEPANTGELFF. CDR3 nucleotides: TGTGCCAGCAGCCAAGGCGGGGAACCCGCGAACACCGGGGAGCTGTTTTTT.